The rows below give T cell receptor beta chains drawn from one sample of a study of response to subunit inactivated influenza vaccine. Using its own MiXCR run on the RT-PCR reads, TCRdb lists one record per CDR3 protein. The sample lists around 790,000 distinct CDR3 sequences; approximately 21% were seen once. Sequences were derived from PBMCs from blood, sampled roughly 5 days after vaccination. These receptors were obtained from a man aged 50 to 60 who received an inactivated influenza vaccine. CDR3s include the opening cysteine and the closing phenylalanine or tryptophan. D genes are given only for firm matches. A clone size is listed for some rows: how often the clone was seen (once, few, many), or a class if it is expanded.

TRBV7-7,NA,TRBJ2-5,NA,CASSLSVTQRETQYF,TGTGCCAGCAGCTTATCTGTGACCCAAAGGGAGACCCAGTACTTC
TRBV7-2,NA,TRBJ1-3,NA,CASSLDFASANTIYF,TGTGCCAGCAGCTTAGATTTCGCCAGCGCAAACACCATATATTTT
TRBV19,NA,TRBJ2-7,NA,CASSMAGSYEQYF,TGTGCCAGTAGTATGGCGGGATCCTACGAGCAGTACTTC
TRBV5-1,TRBD1,TRBJ2-2,NA,CASSLDDRGRMGELFF,TGCGCCAGCAGCTTGGACGACAGGGGCCGGATGGGGGAGCTGTTTTTT
TRBV7-2,NA,TRBJ1-3,NA,CASSLGSGGNTIYF,TGTGCCAGCAGCCTGGGGTCTGGTGGAAACACCATATATTTT
TRBV5-5,NA,TRBJ2-2,many,CASSFGSPTGELFF,TGTGCCAGCAGCTTCGGCAGTCCTACCGGGGAGCTGTTTTTT
TRBV6-1,NA,TRBJ2-3,few,CASSEQDTQYF,TGTGCCAGCAGTGAACAAGATACGCAGTATTTT
TRBV7-2,NA,TRBJ2-1,few,CASSLGDKQFF,TGTGCCAGCAGCTTAGGCGACAAGCAGTTCTTC
TRBV28,TRBD2,TRBJ2-1,few,CASRSSGGTYNEQFF,TGTGCCAGCAGAAGTAGCGGGGGTACTTACAATGAGCAGTTCTTC
TRBV4-3,NA,TRBJ1-2,NA,CASAPGGEGYGYTF,TGCGCCAGCGCCCCGGGGGGGGAGGGCTATGGCTACACCTTC
TRBV20-1,NA,TRBJ1-6,NA,CSARSSIGSPLHF,TGCAGTGCTAGATCCTCGATTGGTTCACCCCTCCACTTT
TRBV12-3/TRBV12-4,TRBD2,TRBJ2-1,few,CASSLSQRDYNEQFF,TGTGCCAGCAGTTTATCTCAGCGGGACTACAATGAGCAGTTCTTC
TRBV6-2/TRBV6-3,NA,TRBJ2-3,few,CASSYSSLGPFTDTQYF,TGTGCCAGCAGTTACTCAAGCTTAGGTCCCTTCACAGATACGCAGTATTTT
TRBV12-3/TRBV12-4,TRBD1,TRBJ1-2,many,CASSSQFGTANYGYTF,TGTGCCAGCAGCTCCCAGTTCGGGACAGCTAACTATGGCTACACCTTC
TRBV20-1,NA,TRBJ2-3,once,CSADSGGTDTQYF,TGCAGTGCCGATTCCGGTGGTACAGATACGCAGTATTTT
TRBV6-5,TRBD1,TRBJ2-2,few,CASSYSDRVYTGELFF,TGTGCCAGCAGTTACTCGGACAGGGTGTACACCGGGGAGCTGTTTTTT
TRBV4-3,TRBD1,TRBJ2-7,NA,CASSRSRDRDFPYEQYF,TGCGCCAGCAGCCGAAGCAGGGACAGGGATTTTCCCTACGAGCAGTACTTC
TRBV6-2/TRBV6-3,TRBD2,TRBJ2-1,NA,CASSKGLAGILNEQFF,TGTGCCAGCAGTAAAGGACTAGCGGGTATACTCAATGAGCAGTTCTTC
TRBV7-2,NA,TRBJ2-5,NA,CASRPNTIARKETQYF,TGTGCCAGCAGGCCCAACACTATCGCGAGAAAAGAGACCCAGTACTTC
TRBV12-3/TRBV12-4,NA,TRBJ1-1,NA,CASNPTRVGTEAFF,TGTGCCAGCAACCCGACACGGGTTGGGACTGAAGCTTTCTTT
TRBV5-5,TRBD1,TRBJ2-3,many,CASSLMGQGTDTQYF,TGTGCCAGCAGCTTGATGGGACAGGGCACAGATACGCAGTATTTT
TRBV7-3,TRBD2,TRBJ2-2,few,CASSMGLAETGELFF,TGTGCCAGCAGCATGGGACTAGCGGAAACCGGGGAGCTGTTTTTT
TRBV18,NA,TRBJ1-1,few,CASSRTQGELSEAFF,TGTGCCAGCTCACGTACACAGGGCGAGTTATCTGAAGCTTTCTTT
TRBV7-8,NA,TRBJ2-1,many,CASSTVLGGEQFF,TGTGCCAGCAGCACCGTTTTAGGCGGTGAGCAGTTCTTC
TRBV10-3,NA,TRBJ2-7,NA,CAISATGPGEQYF,TGTGCCATCAGCGCAACAGGGCCCGGCGAGCAGTACTTC
TRBV9,NA,TRBJ1-1,many,CASSVTWSTEAFF,TGTGCCAGCAGCGTCACATGGAGTACTGAAGCTTTCTTT
TRBV6-1,TRBD1,TRBJ2-6,NA,CASSQGVGANVLTF,TGTGCCAGCAGTCAGGGGGTTGGGGCCAACGTCCTGACTTTC
TRBV5-1,NA,TRBJ1-1,NA,CASSFDGTEAFF,TGCGCCAGCAGCTTTGATGGGACTGAAGCTTTCTTT
TRBV5-6,TRBD2,TRBJ2-7,NA,CASSGLADEQYF,TGTGCCAGCAGCGGACTAGCCGACGAGCAGTACTTC